Listed below are T cell receptor beta chains from one sample, sequenced in a study of T cells in narcolepsy. Profiling relied on immunoSEQ multiplex PCR, and the TCRdb table lists in-frame clones only, not all of them. The repertoire holds some 34,000 clones, roughly 90% seen once, with around 1.2% in the top ten. Material: CD45RA- memory CD4+ T cells from PBMCs. The receptors originated from a human donor with narcolepsy. Each CDR3 is given with its conserved first and last residue. The D gene is left open where the match is weak. Expanded clones get a size class; other rows say once, few or many, or leave the size out.

size,D,J,V,DNA,CDR3
-,-,TRBJ2-7,TRBV6-1,TGTGCCAGCAGTGAAACCAGGGGTACCGACGAGCAGTACTTC,CASSETRGTDEQYF
-,-,TRBJ2-7,TRBV27,TGTGCCAGCAGTTTATCACTCTCGGCGACCTACGAGCAGTACTTC,CASSLSLSATYEQYF
-,-,TRBJ1-5,TRBV5-1,TGCGCCAGCAGCTTGGGGGGGATTAATCAGCCCCAGCATTTT,CASSLGGINQPQHF
-,TRBD2,TRBJ2-1,TRBV11-3,TGTGCCAGCAGCTTAGAAGCGGGGCATGAGCAGTTCTTC,CASSLEAGHEQFF
few,TRBD2,TRBJ2-3,TRBV28,TGTGCCAGCAGTTTTAGCGGGACGGGCACAGATACGCAGTATTTT,CASSFSGTGTDTQYF
-,-,TRBJ1-1,TRBV7-2,TGTGCCAGCAGCTTACCAGTAGGTGAAGCTTTCTTT,CASSLPVGEAFF
-,-,TRBJ2-5,TRBV7-2,TGTGCCAGCAGCTTTGCGGGAGAGACCCAGTACTTC,CASSFAGETQYF
-,TRBD1,TRBJ1-1,TRBV6-1,TGTGCCAGCAGCCCGGTTGGGACAGGGGGTAACGGTTTCTTT,CASSPVGTGGNGFF
-,-,TRBJ1-1,TRBV19,TGTGCCACCATAGTAGTTGACGAAAGGGGATGGAACACTGAAGCTTTCTTT,CATIVVDERGWNTEAFF
-,-,TRBJ1-6,TRBV6-5,TGTGCCAGCATCTCAGGACCGACTAATTCACCCCTCCACTTT,CASISGPTNSPLHF
-,TRBD2,TRBJ2-3,TRBV9,TGTGCCAGCAGCGTAGGAGCGGGAGGCGTGAGCACAGATACGCAGTATTTT,CASSVGAGGVSTDTQYF
-,TRBD2,TRBJ2-3,TRBV14,TGTGCCAGCAGCCAAGAGACTAGCGGACACACAGATACGCAGTATTTT,CASSQETSGHTDTQYF
-,-,TRBJ1-5,TRBV30,TGTGCCTGGAGTGTACGTTTGACTTTCAGCAATCAGCCCCAGCATTTT,CAWSVRLTFSNQPQHF
-,-,TRBJ2-5,TRBV6-6,TGTGCCAGCAGTTACTCAGTCCCACAGGAGACCCAGTACTTC,CASSYSVPQETQYF
-,-,TRBJ1-5,TRBV6-1,TGTGCCAGCACAGACAGCGGAAATCAGCCCCAGCATTTT,CASTDSGNQPQHF
-,-,TRBJ2-3,TRBV7-3,TGTGCCAGCGGGCTCGGGAACACCCGCACAGATACGCAGTATTTT,CASGLGNTRTDTQYF
-,TRBD2,TRBJ2-7,TRBV5-6,TGTGCCAGCAGCCCACGGTCACTAGCGGTTACCTACGAGCAGTACTTC,CASSPRSLAVTYEQYF
-,-,TRBJ1-3,TRBV5-6,TGTGCCAGCTATCAACAAGGGGGAAACACCATATATTTT,CASYQQGGNTIYF
-,-,TRBJ1-5,TRBV6-1,TGTGCCAGCAGTGAAATGGGAGATCAGCCCCAGCATTTT,CASSEMGDQPQHF
few,-,TRBJ2-3,TRBV9,TGTGCCAGCAGCTCGGGACTCTCTAGCACAGATACGCAGTATTTT,CASSSGLSSTDTQYF
-,-,TRBJ1-4,TRBV7-6,TGTGCCAGCAGCTTGCGGGCTACTAATGAAAAACTGTTTTTT,CASSLRATNEKLFF
-,-,TRBJ1-2,TRBV19,TGTGCCAGTAGTAGGACATGGGACGGGTCTTACTATGGCTACACCTTC,CASSRTWDGSYYGYTF
-,-,TRBJ1-5,TRBV2,TGTGCCAGCAGTGACTGGGGCGGTAGCAATCAGCCCCAGCATTTT,CASSDWGGSNQPQHF
-,-,TRBJ2-3,TRBV7-3,TGTGCCAGCAGCTTCGGGGGTACCACAGATACGCAGTATTTT,CASSFGGTTDTQYF
-,-,TRBJ1-3,TRBV4-2,TGTGCCAGCAGCCAAGAAGGGGGACTGAGTGGAAACACCATATATTTT,CASSQEGGLSGNTIYF
-,-,TRBJ2-2,TRBV19,TGTGCCAGTAGTATAGATCTGGGTAAACCCGGGGAGCTGTTTTTT,CASSIDLGKPGELFF